The present T cell receptor beta chain was sequenced within a study of T cell repertoires in cytomegalovirus infection. TCRdb reprocessed the reads with MiXCR, giving one entry per CDR3 protein. This sample has hundreds of thousands of distinct CDR3 sequences, with roughly a sixth found just once. CDR3 length equals 15 residues. The J segment lost 5 bases and the V segment lost 4 bases, leaving 6 bases of the junction unmatched. Germline values: CDR1 MGHRA, CDR2 YSYEKL. The chain links TRBV4-1 to TRBJ1-4; TRBD1 matches at 8 bases. The TCR was taken from a human donor in good health (CMV status not recorded). Some clones in this sample may be carry-over from other donors' samples. Sample: PBMCs. The chain's CDR3 is CASSLEGQANEKLFF. The CDR3 DNA follows: TGCGCCAGCAGCCTGGAGGGACAGGCGAATGAAAAACTGTTTTTT.